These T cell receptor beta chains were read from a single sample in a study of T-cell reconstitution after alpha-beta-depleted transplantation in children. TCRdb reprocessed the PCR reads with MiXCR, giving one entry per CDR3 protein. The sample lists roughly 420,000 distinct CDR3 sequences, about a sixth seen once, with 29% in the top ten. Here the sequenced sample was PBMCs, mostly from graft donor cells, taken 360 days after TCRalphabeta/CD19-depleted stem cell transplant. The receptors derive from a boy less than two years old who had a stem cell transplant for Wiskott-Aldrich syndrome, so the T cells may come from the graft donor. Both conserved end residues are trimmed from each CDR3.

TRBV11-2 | ASSPLLTVTEAF
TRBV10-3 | AIKASQYTDTQY
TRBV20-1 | SARRDSEKLF
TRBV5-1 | ASSLRVGWNTEAF
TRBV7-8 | ASSLAGASQY
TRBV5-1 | ASSLVPGSSYNEQF
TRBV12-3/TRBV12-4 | ASGTGGWAGELF
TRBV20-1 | SATRGKGEKLF
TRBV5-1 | ASSLLGGAQETQY
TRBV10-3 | AIRGQDFPYEQY
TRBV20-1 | SAREGSLDRANQY
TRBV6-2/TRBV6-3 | ASSYEGGKQF
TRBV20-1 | SARDRVTGSTNIQY
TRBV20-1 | SARRIKGAGTGELF
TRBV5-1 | ASSLVVGQSTDTQY
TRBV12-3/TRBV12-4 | ASSFIPGQGEETQY
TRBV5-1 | ASSFYKTGAYEQY
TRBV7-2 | ASSLHPGIYYEQY
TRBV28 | ASTQGAVGNTIY
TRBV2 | ASWDRPYEQY
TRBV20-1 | SAKTGPYEQY
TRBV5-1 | ASRRVLSSYNSPLH
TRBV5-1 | ASSLVYGTGADEQY
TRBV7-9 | ASSLGFRRTEAF
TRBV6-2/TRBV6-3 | ASSYLAASYNEQF
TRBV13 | ASSLASFREQY
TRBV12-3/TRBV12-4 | ASSFSGTGWSPLH